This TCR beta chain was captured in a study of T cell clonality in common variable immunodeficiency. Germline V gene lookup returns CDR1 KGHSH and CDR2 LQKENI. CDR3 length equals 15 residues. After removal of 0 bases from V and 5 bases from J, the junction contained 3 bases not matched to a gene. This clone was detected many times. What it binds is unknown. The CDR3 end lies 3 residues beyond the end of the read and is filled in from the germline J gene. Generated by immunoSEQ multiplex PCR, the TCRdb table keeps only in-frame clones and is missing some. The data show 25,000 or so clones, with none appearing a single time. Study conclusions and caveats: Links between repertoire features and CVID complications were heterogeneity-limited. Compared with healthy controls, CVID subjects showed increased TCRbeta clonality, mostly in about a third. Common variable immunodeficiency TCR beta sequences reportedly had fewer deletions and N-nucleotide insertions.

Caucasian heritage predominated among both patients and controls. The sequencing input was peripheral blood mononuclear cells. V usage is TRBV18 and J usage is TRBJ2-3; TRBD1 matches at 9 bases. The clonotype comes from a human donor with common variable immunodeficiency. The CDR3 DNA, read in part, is TGTGCCAGCTCACCACCCGGACAGGGGAGAGATACG. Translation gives CASSPPGQGRDT. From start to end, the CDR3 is CASSPPGQGRDTQYF.